Following are 20 T cell receptor beta chains from one sample sequenced in a study of technical replicates of blood from four donors. TCRdb's copy holds only in-frame clones and misses some; the assay was immunoSEQ multiplex PCR. The sample holds 65,000 to 90,000 clones, roughly 93% seen once. Sequenced: T cells isolated from PBMCs. Receptor source: a human donor in good health.

The rearrangement links TRBV6-1 to TRBJ1-1; TRBD1 aligns across 8 bases. Trimming at V came to 6 bases and at J to 4 bases, leaving 7 bases not matched to a gene. Germline values: CDR1 MNHNS, CDR2 SASEGT. The CDR3 has 14 amino acids. CDR3 amino acids: CASRTGQGPTEAFF. The CDR3 nucleotides read TGTGCCAGCAGGACTGGACAGGGCCCCACTGAAGCTTTCTTT.

The CDR3 region has the DNA TGTGCCAGCACCCGGATTGAAGCGGGTTACGAGCAGTACTTC. Protein product: CASTRIEAGYEQYF. The rearrangement links TRBV6-1 to TRBJ2-7; D is perhaps TRBD2 (6 bases). V lost 7 bases, J lost 4 bases, and 17 bases lay in between. There are 14 residues in the CDR3. CDR1 and CDR2 from the germline V gene are MNHNS and SASEGT.

The chain recombines TRBV19 with TRBJ2-7, with 7 bases aligning to TRBD2. Germline trimming cut 6 bases from V and 0 bases from J; bases unmatched to any gene: 8. Germline assignment: CDR1 LNHDA and CDR2 SQIVND (reference sequence). The CDR3 consists of 15 residues. The CDR3 protein is CASRNSGTVSYEQYF. In DNA form, the CDR3 reads TGTGCCAGTAGGAACAGCGGGACGGTCTCCTACGAGCAGTACTTC.

The V call is TRBV27, the J call TRBJ2-2; 11 nucleotides match TRBD1. V lost 3 bases, J lost 4 bases, and 4 bases stayed unmatched. CDR3 length: 16 amino acids. The germline V gene has CDR1 MNHEY and CDR2 SMNVEV (reference sequence). DNA of the CDR3: TGTGCCAGCAGTTTTAGGGACAGGGGGTTCACCGGGGAGCTGTTTTTT. This codes for CASSFRDRGFTGELFF.

The J gene is TRBJ2-5, the V gene TRBV4-2, with no clear D. V was pared by 0 bases and J by 5 bases, with 7 bases between. The V gene's germline CDR1 is LGHNA and CDR2 YNFKEQ. This CDR3 has 13 residues. The CDR3 nucleotides read TGTGCCAGCAGCCAAGATGTCAGGGAGACCCAGTACTTC. It encodes CASSQDVRETQYF.

This chain connects TRBV28 to TRBJ1-1, with unresolved D. CDR1 and CDR2 from the germline V gene are MDHEN and SYDVKM. The CDR3 is 15 amino acids. Trimming cost V 6 bases and J 1 base, with 15 bases left between them. This chain's CDR3 is CASRLSSGGNTEAFF. Written as DNA, the CDR3 is TGTGCCAGCAGGTTAAGCTCGGGAGGGAACACTGAAGCTTTCTTT.

This clone was recorded only once. This chain joins TRBV30 and TRBJ2-1, with 10 bases lining up with TRBD2. Germline trimming cut 5 bases from V and 4 bases from J; bases unmatched to any gene: 5. The CDR3 runs to 14 residues. Germline V gene sequence: CDR1 GTSNPN, CDR2 SVGIG (reference sequence). For the CDR3, the DNA is TGTGCCTGGGTCAATAGCGGGGGGTACAATGAGCAGTTCTTC. Residues: CAWVNSGGYNEQFF.

The chain is built from TRBV18 and TRBJ2-1; TRBD2 matches at 9 bases. Germline CDR1 is KGHSH and CDR2 is LQKENI. The CDR3 has 18 amino acids. V was clipped by 3 bases and J by 1 base; unmatched bases: 10. CDR3 residues: CASSPTLGSGSSYNEQFF. CDR3 nucleotides: TGTGCCAGCTCACCCACCCTCGGTAGCGGGAGTTCCTACAATGAGCAGTTCTTC.

V is TRBV6-6 and J is TRBJ2-2, with D maybe TRBD1 (6 bases). Germline V gene data show CDR1 as MNHNY and CDR2 as SVGAGI (reference sequence). This CDR3 comprises 15 residues. Trimming left V 7 bases short and J 0 bases short, with 12 bases between. CDR3 in amino acids: CASTHSGANTGELFF. CDR3 coding DNA: TGTGCCAGCACCCACTCAGGGGCGAACACCGGGGAGCTGTTTTTT.

The chain links TRBV27 to TRBJ1-6, with 7 bases matching TRBD1. After removal of 6 bases from V and 14 bases from J, the junction contained 16 bases not matched to a gene. Germline V gene sequence: CDR1 MNHEY, CDR2 SMNVEV (reference sequence). CDR3 length: 15 amino acids. CDR3 amino acids: CASRSLDRELSSLHF. The CDR3, as DNA: TGTGCCAGCAGATCCCTCGACAGGGAACTTTCTTCCCTCCACTTT.

The chain joins TRBV7-9 to TRBJ2-1, with 10 bases lining up with TRBD2. V dropped 5 bases and J dropped 9; count of bases not matched to a gene: 10. CDR1 SEHNR and CDR2 FQNEAQ come from the germline V gene (reference sequence). The CDR3 spans 15 residues. The CDR3 loop is CASSQAGGLSTEQFF. CDR3 DNA: TGTGCCAGCAGCCAAGCGGGGGGGCTATCTACTGAGCAGTTCTTC.

The genes are TRBV2 and TRBJ1-6; tentatively, D is TRBD1 (5 bases). V dropped 8 bases and J dropped 0 bases, with 11 bases sitting between them. The length of the CDR3 is 15 residues. CDR1 is SNHLY and CDR2 is FYNNEI in the germline V gene. CDR3 loop: CASRQLSSYNSPLHF. For the CDR3, the DNA is TGTGCCAGCCGACAGTTGAGCTCCTATAATTCACCCCTCCACTTT.

The chain employs TRBV6-5 and TRBJ1-1, with TRBD1 matching 9 bases. Germline assignment: CDR1 MNHEY and CDR2 SVGAGI. Unmatched junction bases numbered 7, after V lost 4 bases and J lost 1 base. The CDR3 runs to 16 residues. The CDR3 coding sequence is TGTGCCAGCAGTTTATCTACAGGGGGCCCGAACACTGAAGCTTTCTTT. This translates into CASSLSTGGPNTEAFF.

The V and J genes are TRBV5-6 and TRBJ2-1, with a weak D call TRBD2 (6 bases). There are 16 residues in the CDR3. Germline V gene lookup returns CDR1 SGHDT and CDR2 YYEEEE. The V end was cut by 1 base, the J end by 1 base, with 12 bases between. The CDR3 nucleotides read TGTGCCAGCAGCTTGACTCTAGCGTCTTCCTACAATGAGCAGTTCTTC. It specifies CASSLTLASSYNEQFF.

The chain is built from TRBV5-4 and TRBJ1-2; D is unclear. Germline V gives CDR1 SGHNT, CDR2 YYREEE (reference sequence). The length of the CDR3 is 17 residues. With 0 bases removed from V and 5 bases from J, the gap between germline ends came to 20 bases. The CDR3 DNA sequence: TGTGCCAGCAGCTTGGACGGGGTTAGGGTAGGCGGGTATGGCTACACCTTC. Amino acid sequence: CASSLDGVRVGGYGYTF.

The rearrangement links TRBV10-3 to TRBJ2-3; D uncertain. V was pared by 0 bases and J by 5 bases, with 6 bases between. The CDR3 totals 13 residues. Germline V gives CDR1 ENHRY, CDR2 SYGVKD. This chain's CDR3 is CAISESAEDTQYF. The CDR3 DNA reads as TGTGCCATCAGTGAGTCTGCGGAAGATACGCAGTATTTT.

The chain recombines TRBV11-2 with TRBJ2-7; TRBD1 might be the D (5 bases). This CDR3 contains 14 residues. Trimming stripped 0 bases from V and 2 bases from J, with 8 bases between. In germline, CDR1 is SGHAT, CDR2 FQNNGV. The CDR3 sequence: CASSLEAGPYEQYF. The CDR3 coding sequence is TGTGCCAGCAGCTTAGAGGCAGGGCCCTACGAGCAGTACTTC.

The V and J genes are TRBV20-1 and TRBJ1-1, with D uncertain. Between the trimmed V and J ends, which lost 5 bases and 6 bases, there was a span of 10 bases. CDR3 length equals 11 residues. Looked up from germline, CDR1 is DFQATT and CDR2 is SNEGSKA (reference sequence). The CDR3 nucleotides read TGCAGTGCTGGAACCAGGCCTGAAGCTTTCTTT. Amino acids: CSAGTRPEAFF.

V gene TRBV2 combines with J gene TRBJ1-5; 7 bases match TRBD1. V shed 7 bases, J shed 7 bases, and the junction held 10 bases outside the gene matches. Germline V CDR1 and CDR2: SNHLY, FYNNEI. The CDR3 runs to 14 residues. The CDR3 here is CASTDRQGGQPQHF. The CDR3 DNA reads TGTGCCAGCACCGATCGACAGGGCGGACAGCCCCAGCATTTT.

This clone was seen a single time. The chain is built from TRBV5-4 and TRBJ1-5, with TRBD1 as a possible D gene (5 bases). V was cut by 0 bases and J by 7 bases, with 11 bases left in between. Germline-derived CDR1 and CDR2 are SGHNT and YYREEE (reference sequence). This CDR3 is 14 amino acids long. CDR3 protein: CASSLDPGQQPQHF. The CDR3, as DNA: TGTGCCAGCAGCTTGGACCCAGGGCAGCAGCCCCAGCATTTT.